These 13 T cell receptor beta chains came from one sample sequenced in a study of early T cells in non-severe SARS-CoV-2 infection. TCRdb analysed the 5' RACE reads with MiXCR anew, one entry per CDR3 protein. The data contain approximately 23,000 distinct CDR3 sequences, about 4.8% of them singletons. Sequenced material: whole blood. These receptors all stem from an adult who was a healthcare worker with PCR-confirmed SARS-CoV-2 infection or an uninfected control (not recorded which).

This clonotype was seen repeatedly, ten times or more. The CDR3 loop is CASSYDTGGDKTEAFF. DNA for the CDR3: TGTGCCAGCAGTTACGATACAGGGGGCGATAAGACTGAAGCTTTCTTT. The chain couples TRBV6-5 to TRBJ1-1; 9 bases agree with TRBD1. Trimming at V came to 2 bases and at J to 5 bases, leaving 9 bases not matched to a gene. The CDR3 totals 16 residues. Germline CDR1 is MNHEY and CDR2 is SVGAGI.

This clonotype occurred a few times. This rearrangement joins TRBV20-1 to TRBJ1-1, with D uncertain. The ends were cut back, 4 bases at V and 5 bases at J, with 5 bases in the middle. The CDR3 extends over 10 amino acids. Germline CDR1 is DFQATT and CDR2 is SNEGSKA (reference sequence). This chain's CDR3 is CSATVTEAFF. CDR3 coding DNA: TGCAGTGCTACGGTAACTGAAGCTTTCTTT.

This clonotype has a count of ten or more. CDR3: CASSLDTYQETQYF. CDR3 nucleotide sequence: TGTGCCAGCAGCTTAGACACATACCAAGAGACCCAGTACTTC. The chain employs TRBV7-2 and TRBJ2-5; no clear D. CDR3 length: 14 amino acids. The germline V gene encodes CDR1 SGHTA and CDR2 FQGNSA. V gave up 1 base and J gave up 0 bases, with 6 bases separating them.

Ten or more counts support this clonotype. This rearrangement joins TRBV20-1 to TRBJ2-3; D is ambiguous. V shed 3 bases and J shed 5 bases, with 6 bases lying between them. The CDR3 totals 11 residues. The germline V gene encodes CDR1 DFQATT and CDR2 SNEGSKA (reference sequence). The CDR3 nucleotides read TGCAGTGCTAGGGTGGTAGATACGCAGTATTTT. Translating gives CSARVVDTQYF.

The CDR3 DNA reads TGCAGTGCCCCTGGACCCATCAGCGAGCAGTACTTC. Translation gives CSAPGPISEQYF. The chain couples TRBV20-1 to TRBJ2-7; no firm D call. CDR1 is DFQATT, CDR2 SNEGSKA, per germline (reference sequence). V lost 6 bases and J lost 6, with 15 bases in between. The CDR3 is made up of 12 amino acids.

This clonotype was detected ten times or more. V and J are TRBV20-1 and TRBJ1-1, with D possibly matching TRBD1 (5 bases). CDR1 and CDR2 (germline): DFQATT, SNEGSKA (reference sequence). Between the trimmed V and J ends, which lost 1 base and 5 bases, there was a span of 17 bases. CDR3 length: 15 residues. For the CDR3, the DNA is TGCAGTGCTAGAGGGGGGGTCAGGTCCCAGACTGAAGCTTTCTTT. The encoded protein is CSARGGVRSQTEAFF.

This clonotype was observed many times. The chain couples TRBV12-3 or TRBV12-4 to TRBJ1-6, with 7 nucleotides matching TRBD1. Trimming took 5 bases from V and 5 from J; bases not matched to a gene: 6. The CDR3 is made up of 15 amino acids. As DNA, the CDR3 is TGTGCCAGCAGTGAACAGGGGTACAATAATTCACCCCTCCACTTT. Its translation: CASSEQGYNNSPLHF.

This clonotype was observed many times. V is TRBV7-2 and J is TRBJ2-1; D is possibly TRBD1 or TRBD2 (5 bases each). The ends were cut back, 3 bases at V and 0 bases at J, with 15 bases in the middle. CDR3 length: 17 residues. In germline, CDR1 is SGHTA, CDR2 FQGNSA. The CDR3 DNA reads TGTGCCAGCAGCTTCAACCCCGGGACGGGCTCCTACAATGAGCAGTTCTTC. Residues: CASSFNPGTGSYNEQFF.

This clonotype has a handful of counts. The chain couples TRBV6-1 to TRBJ1-6; D unresolved. V was trimmed by 2 bases and J by 7 bases, leaving 12 bases between them. Germline CDR1 and CDR2: MNHNS and SASEGT. This CDR3 is 15 amino acids long. Here the CDR3 DNA reads TGTGCCAGCAGTGAATCCCGGGTTCTCAATTCACCCCTCCACTTT. It is translated as CASSESRVLNSPLHF.

This clonotype was detected many times. J is TRBJ2-2 and V is TRBV7-2; possibly TRBD1 or TRBD2 for D (5 bases each). The length of the CDR3 is 14 residues. Trimming stripped 8 bases from V and 0 bases from J, with 10 bases between. Germline V gene lookup returns CDR1 SGHTA and CDR2 FQGNSA. The CDR3 nucleotides are TGTGCCAGCTGCCGGGGCCCGAACACCGGGGAGCTGTTTTTT. Protein: CASCRGPNTGELFF. Filled out from reference TRBV7-2 and TRBJ2-2, the complete variable domain reads GAGVSQSPSNKVTEKGKDVELRCDPISGHTALYWYRQSLGQGLEFLIYFQGNSAPDKSGLPSDRFSAERTGGSVSTLTIQRTQQEDSAVYLCASCRGPNTGELFFGEGSRLTVL.

By share, this clonotype ranks as medium-sized. The genes are TRBV7-9 and TRBJ1-3; 9 nucleotides agree with TRBD1. Per germline, CDR1 SEHNR and CDR2 FQNEAQ (reference sequence). V gave up 5 bases and J gave up 0 bases; unmatched junction bases: 8. This CDR3 contains 17 residues. The CDR3 coding sequence is TGTGCCAGCAGCCAGAGGGACAGGGTACACTCTGGAAACACCATATATTTT. This sequence encodes CASSQRDRVHSGNTIYF.

The table lists this clonotype with many counts. The genes are TRBV7-2 and TRBJ2-7; 10 bases are shared with TRBD2. The CDR3 runs to 13 residues. CDR1 and CDR2 (germline): SGHTA, FQGNSA. V was pared by 2 bases and J by 5 bases, with 0 bases of the junction left unmatched. CDR3 DNA sequence: TGTGCCAGCAGCTTAACTAGCGGGGACGAGCAGTACTTC. Encoded protein: CASSLTSGDEQYF.

This clonotype was recorded many times. This chain uses TRBV12-3 or TRBV12-4 with TRBJ1-3; unclear D gene. The V end was cut by 8 bases, the J end by 0 bases, with 8 bases between. The CDR3 extends over 13 amino acids. The CDR3 coding sequence is TGTGCCAGCCTTCCAGTCTCTGGAAACACCATATATTTT. Residues: CASLPVSGNTIYF.